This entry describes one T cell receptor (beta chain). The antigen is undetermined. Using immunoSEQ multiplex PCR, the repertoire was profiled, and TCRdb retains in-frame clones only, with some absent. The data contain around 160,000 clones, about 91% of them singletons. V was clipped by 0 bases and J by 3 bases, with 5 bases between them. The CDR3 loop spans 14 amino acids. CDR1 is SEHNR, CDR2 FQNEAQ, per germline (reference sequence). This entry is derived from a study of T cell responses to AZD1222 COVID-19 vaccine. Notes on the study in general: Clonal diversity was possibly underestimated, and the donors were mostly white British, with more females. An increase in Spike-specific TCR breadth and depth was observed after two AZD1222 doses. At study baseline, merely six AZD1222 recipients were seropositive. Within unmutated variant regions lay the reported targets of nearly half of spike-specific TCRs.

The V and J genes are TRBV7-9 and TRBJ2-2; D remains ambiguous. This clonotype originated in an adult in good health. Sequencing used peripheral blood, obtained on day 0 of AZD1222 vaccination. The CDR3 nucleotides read TGTGCCAGCAGCTTAGCGCTGGACACCGGGGAGCTGTTTTTT. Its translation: CASSLALDTGELFF.